This TCR beta chain was sequenced in a study of T cell changes during pregnancy in multiple sclerosis. Method: immunoSEQ multiplex PCR; TCRdb's copy keeps in-frame clones and lacks some. The profile shows tens of thousands of clones, around 94% of them singletons. CDR3 length: 14 residues. V lost 1 base and J 3 bases, leaving 9 bases between the germline ends. Per germline, CDR1 SGHVS and CDR2 FQNEAQ. The sample in question was peripheral blood, obtained in the third trimester of pregnancy. J is TRBJ1-1 and V is TRBV7-8; D call uncertain. This sequence was found in a female donor with multiple sclerosis, enrolled in a pregnancy study. The CDR3 loop reads CASSLGSGYTEAFF. As DNA, the CDR3 is TGTGCCAGCAGCTTAGGTTCGGGGTACACTGAAGCTTTCTTT.